A selection of T cell receptor beta chains follows, all from one sample in a study of blood T cell repertoires in COVID-19. Data came from immunoSEQ multiplex PCR; TCRdb stores just in-frame clones and leaves some out. The sample includes 200,000 to 300,000 clones, approximately 88% seen only once; the top ten take 2.5% to 4%. The material sequenced was PBMCs or T cells enriched from blood (not recorded which). The receptors derive from a woman aged 40 to 50 who had been exposed to COVID-19. Both conserved end residues are part of each CDR3. A D gene is named only where the DNA matches it firmly. The listing skips clone size in some rows; elsewhere it reads once, few, many or a size class.

>TRBV7-9|NA|15|TRBD1|TRBJ1-1
CASSSGTGTNTEAFF
TGTGCCAGCAGCAGCGGGACAGGAACAAACACTGAAGCTTTCTTT
>TRBV2|NA|17|NA|TRBJ2-7
CASNKQGGKVWSYEQYF
TGTGCCAGCAATAAACAGGGTGGCAAGGTCTGGTCCTACGAGCAGTACTTC
>TRBV6-6|NA|17|TRBD2|TRBJ2-1
CASSPADSGGRSDEQFF
TGTGCCAGCAGTCCCGCAGATAGCGGGGGAAGATCCGATGAGCAGTTCTTC
>TRBV27|NA|11|NA|TRBJ2-3
CASSLGSTQYF
TGTGCCAGCAGTTTAGGTAGTACGCAGTATTTT
>TRBV6-5|NA|13|NA|TRBJ1-2
CASWGPPDYGYTF
TGTGCCAGCTGGGGCCCGCCGGACTATGGCTACACCTTC
>TRBV13|NA|14|TRBD1|TRBJ1-2
CASSLGQGFDGYTF
TGTGCCAGCAGCTTGGGACAGGGGTTTGATGGCTACACCTTC
>TRBV5-6|NA|17|TRBD1|TRBJ1-1
CASSFEGDRARNTEAFF
TGTGCCAGCAGCTTCGAGGGGGACAGGGCTAGGAACACTGAAGCTTTCTTT
>TRBV19|NA|14|NA|TRBJ1-2
CASSIDSGQGGYTF
TGTGCCAGTAGTATAGATTCCGGGCAGGGCGGCTACACCTTC
>TRBV9|NA|13|NA|TRBJ2-3
CASSPSGTDTQYF
TGTGCCAGCAGCCCCTCCGGGACAGATACGCAGTATTTT
>TRBV19|NA|13|TRBD1|TRBJ2-7
CAAGGTNSYEQYF
TGTGCCGCAGGGGGAACAAACTCCTACGAGCAGTACTTC
>TRBV5-4|NA|19|TRBD2|TRBJ2-1
CASSLAGGPGRGGFNEQFF
TGTGCCAGCAGCTTGGCCGGGGGCCCGGGGCGGGGGGGCTTCAATGAGCAGTTCTTC
>TRBV7-3|NA|18|NA|TRBJ1-2
CASSLTEGQLLANYGYTF
TGTGCCAGCAGCTTAACGGAGGGGCAGCTACTAGCTAACTATGGCTACACCTTC
>TRBV10-3|NA|13|TRBD1|TRBJ2-4
CAISIDRADIQYF
TGTGCCATCAGCATAGACAGGGCGGACATTCAGTACTTC
>TRBV15|NA|15|TRBD1|TRBJ2-5
CATSRRTGGQETQYF
TGTGCCACCAGCCGCAGGACAGGGGGCCAAGAGACCCAGTACTTC
>TRBV12-3/TRBV12-4|once|11|NA|TRBJ2-1
CASSFGGEQFF
TGTGCCAGCAGTTTCGGAGGAGAGCAGTTCTTC
>TRBV13|NA|13|NA|TRBJ1-4
CASSPRAGEKLFF
TGTGCCAGCAGCCCCCGGGCGGGGGAAAAACTGTTTTTT
>TRBV6-6|NA|14|TRBD2|TRBJ2-7
CASRQTSKIHEQYF
TGTGCCAGCAGGCAGACTAGCAAAATCCACGAGCAGTACTTC
>TRBV14|NA|16|NA|TRBJ1-2
CASSQVLPGRTYGYTF
TGTGCCAGCAGCCAAGTTTTACCAGGGAGGACCTATGGCTACACCTTC
>TRBV5-1|NA|13|TRBD2|TRBJ2-6
CASSLGEGLHATF
TGTGCCAGCAGCTTAGGGGAGGGGCTCCACGCAACTTTC
>TRBV5-5|NA|15|TRBD2|TRBJ2-5
CASSSPWGGKETQYF
TGTGCCAGCAGCTCCCCCTGGGGAGGGAAGGAGACCCAGTACTTC
>TRBV19|NA|14|NA|TRBJ1-3
CASSSYPVGNTIYF
TGTGCCAGTAGTTCCTACCCCGTGGGAAACACCATATATTTT
>TRBV5-4|NA|15|TRBD1|TRBJ2-1
CASSTPGQLTNEQFF
TGTGCCAGCAGCACGCCGGGACAGCTTACAAATGAGCAGTTCTTC
>TRBV4-2|NA|14|NA|TRBJ2-2
CASSLARDTGELFF
TGTGCCAGCAGCCTAGCGAGGGACACCGGGGAGCTGTTTTTT
>TRBV19|NA|15|NA|TRBJ2-1
CASSIFDKGRNEQFF
TGTGCCAGTAGTATATTCGATAAGGGGCGCAATGAGCAGTTCTTC
>TRBV11-1|NA|15|NA|TRBJ2-6
CASSFGTSGANVLTF
TGTGCCAGCAGCTTTGGGACATCTGGGGCCAACGTCCTGACTTTC
>TRBV20-1|NA|13|NA|TRBJ2-2
CSASPQNTGELFF
TGCAGTGCTAGTCCCCAGAACACCGGGGAGCTGTTTTTT
>TRBV30|NA|12|NA|TRBJ1-1
CACGQGLTEAFF
TGTGCCTGCGGGCAGGGACTCACTGAAGCTTTCTTT
>TRBV6-4|NA|15|TRBD1|TRBJ2-2
CASSVTGRETGELFF
TGTGCCAGCAGTGTGACAGGGAGAGAAACCGGGGAGCTGTTTTTT
>TRBV6-5|NA|13|TRBD1|TRBJ1-2
CASSWTGYYGYTF
TGTGCCAGCAGTTGGACAGGCTACTATGGCTACACCTTC
>TRBV30|NA|15|TRBD1|TRBJ2-2
CAWSPLDRVAGELFF
TGTGCCTGGAGTCCCCTGGACAGGGTAGCCGGGGAGCTGTTTTTT
>TRBV24-1|NA|15|NA|TRBJ2-1
CATSDPRGLNNEQFF
TGTGCCACCAGTGACCCACGCGGACTGAACAATGAGCAGTTCTTC
>TRBV28|NA|17|NA|TRBJ1-6
CASSLPQGVTYNSPLHF
TGTGCCAGCAGTTTACCACAGGGTGTCACCTATAATTCACCCCTCCACTTT
>TRBV6-1|NA|15|NA|TRBJ1-4
CASSERGRRGEKLFF
TGTGCCAGCAGTGAACGGGGAAGGCGAGGGGAAAAACTGTTTTTT
>TRBV5-4|NA|16|TRBD2|TRBJ2-1
CASTSAGLGGGNEQFF
TGTGCCAGCACCTCCGCCGGACTAGGTGGGGGGAATGAGCAGTTCTTC
>TRBV7-2|NA|16|NA|TRBJ1-4
CASSLARSLTNEKLFF
TGTGCCAGCAGCTTAGCTCGGAGCTTAACTAATGAAAAACTGTTTTTT
>TRBV19|NA|14|NA|TRBJ2-5
CASSRVDSQETQYF
TGTGCCAGTAGTAGGGTCGACTCACAAGAGACCCAGTACTTC
>TRBV18|NA|16|NA|TRBJ1-2
CASSPTQPYGDYGYTF
TGTGCCAGCTCACCAACTCAGCCCTATGGAGATTATGGCTACACCTTC
>TRBV11-2|NA|11|NA|TRBJ1-6
CASSQNSPLHF
TGTGCCAGCAGCCAAAATTCACCCCTCCACTTT
>TRBV25-1|NA|13|NA|TRBJ1-1
CASRTWEDTEAFF
TGTGCCAGCAGAACATGGGAGGACACTGAAGCTTTCTTT
>TRBV11-3|once|17|TRBD2|TRBJ2-1
CASSYGTSGRALDEQFF
TGTGCCAGCAGCTACGGGACTAGCGGGAGGGCCCTCGATGAGCAGTTCTTC
>TRBV7-8|NA|15|TRBD2|TRBJ2-1
CASSFGTSGGNEQFF
TGTGCCAGCAGCTTTGGGACTAGCGGGGGCAATGAGCAGTTCTTC
>TRBV6-6|NA|16|NA|TRBJ1-1
CASSYNGGEGGTEAFF
TGTGCCAGCAGTTACAACGGGGGGGAAGGGGGCACTGAAGCTTTCTTT
>TRBV9|NA|15|TRBD2|TRBJ2-5
CASSVWTSPKETQYF
TGTGCCAGCAGCGTTTGGACTAGCCCAAAAGAGACCCAGTACTTC
>TRBV7-8|NA|15|TRBD1|TRBJ2-2
CASSFGQGYTGELFF
TGTGCCAGCAGCTTTGGACAGGGGTACACCGGGGAGCTGTTTTTT
>TRBV9|NA|15|TRBD2|TRBJ2-5
CASSVQSGRVETQYF
TGTGCCAGCAGCGTACAAAGCGGGAGAGTAGAGACCCAGTACTTC
>TRBV28|NA|15|NA|TRBJ2-2
CASSFLETASGELFF
TGTGCCAGCAGTTTCCTCGAGACTGCCTCCGGGGAGCTGTTTTTT
>TRBV3-1/TRBV3-2|NA|15|NA|TRBJ1-4
CASTTLGTGGEKLFF
TGTGCCAGCACCACACTAGGGACGGGAGGTGAAAAACTGTTTTTT
>TRBV19|NA|14|TRBD1|TRBJ2-1
CASFQTGGRDEQFF
TGTGCCAGTTTCCAAACAGGGGGCAGGGATGAGCAGTTCTTC
>TRBV30|NA|12|NA|TRBJ1-2
CAWRRGAGGYTF
TGTGCCTGGAGACGGGGGGCCGGCGGCTACACCTTC
>TRBV3-1/TRBV3-2|few|14|NA|TRBJ1-6
CASSQAQRAGSLHF
TGTGCCAGCAGCCAAGCACAGCGGGCGGGATCCCTCCACTTT
>TRBV10-3|NA|16|TRBD1|TRBJ1-1
CAISERPGQGLTEAFF
TGTGCCATCAGTGAGCGACCGGGACAGGGACTCACTGAAGCTTTCTTT
>TRBV11-1|NA|14|TRBD1|TRBJ1-1
CASSLERDRSEAFF
TGTGCCAGCAGCTTAGAGAGGGACAGGAGTGAAGCTTTCTTT
>TRBV11-3|NA|16|TRBD1|TRBJ2-1
CASSPRGQGAGGEQFF
TGTGCCAGCAGCCCCCGGGGGCAGGGGGCCGGCGGTGAGCAGTTCTTC
>TRBV5-1|NA|15|TRBD1|TRBJ1-4
CASSLSQGAGEKLFF
TGTGCCAGCAGCCTATCGCAGGGGGCGGGTGAAAAACTGTTTTTT
>TRBV30|NA|11|NA|TRBJ1-1
CASRAAGEAFF
TGTGCCAGCAGGGCGGCTGGTGAAGCTTTCTTT
>TRBV21-1|NA|16|NA|TRBJ2-2
CASSKVDSSPAGELFF
TGTGCCAGCAGCAAAGTTGACAGTTCCCCGGCCGGGGAGCTGTTTTTT